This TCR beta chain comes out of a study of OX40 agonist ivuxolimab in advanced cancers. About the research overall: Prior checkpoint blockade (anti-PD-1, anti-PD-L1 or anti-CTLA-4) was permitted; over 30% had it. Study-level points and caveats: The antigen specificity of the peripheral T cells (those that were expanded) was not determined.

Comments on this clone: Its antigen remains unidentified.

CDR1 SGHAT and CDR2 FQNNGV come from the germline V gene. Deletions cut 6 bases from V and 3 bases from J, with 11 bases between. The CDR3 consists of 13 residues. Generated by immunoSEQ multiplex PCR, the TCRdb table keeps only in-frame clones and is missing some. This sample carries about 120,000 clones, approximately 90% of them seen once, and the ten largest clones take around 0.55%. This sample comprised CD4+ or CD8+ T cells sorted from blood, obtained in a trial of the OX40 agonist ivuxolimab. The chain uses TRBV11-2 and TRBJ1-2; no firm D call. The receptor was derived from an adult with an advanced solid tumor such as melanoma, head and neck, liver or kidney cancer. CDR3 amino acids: CASRFQADYGYTF. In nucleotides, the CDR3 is TGTGCCAGCAGATTTCAGGCCGACTATGGCTACACCTTC.